This TCR beta chain is drawn from a study of blood T cell repertoires in COVID-19. Overall study context: PBMCs, B-cell-depleted T cells, or T cells provided the cDNA or gDNA that made up the material.

In the original analysis: Estimated nucleated cell counts came from reference gene primer amplification. Sequencing used immunoSEQ multiplex PCR; TCRdb keeps in-frame clones, though not all of them. D and trimming come from the DNA, and the V and J calls and clone size come from that table. This sample yields 90,000 or so clones, of which 65% to 85% are seen a single time; about 23% belongs to the top ten. Germline V lookup: CDR1 LNHDA, CDR2 SQIVND (reference sequence). The V and J ends lost 5 bases and 6 bases, in that order; junction bases with no gene match: 14. The CDR3 loop spans 17 amino acids.

Source material: peripheral blood. The rearrangement joins TRBV19 to TRBJ1-1; TRBD1 agrees at 11 bases. The receptor was derived from a man aged 80 or over with active or convalescent COVID-19. The CDR3 nucleotides are TGTGCCAGTAGTGCTGGACAGGGGGCGGTTAATAGCGCTGAAGCTTTCTTT. This translates into CASSAGQGAVNSAEAFF.